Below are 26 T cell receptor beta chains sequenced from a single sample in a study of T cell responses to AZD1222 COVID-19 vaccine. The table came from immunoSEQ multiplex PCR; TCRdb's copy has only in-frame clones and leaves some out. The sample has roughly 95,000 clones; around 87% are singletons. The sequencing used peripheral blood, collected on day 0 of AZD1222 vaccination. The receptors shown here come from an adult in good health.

The CDR3 bases are TGTGCCAGCAGCTTAGAGTATCAGGATAATTCACCCCTCCACTTT. Residues: CASSLEYQDNSPLHF. The rearrangement uses TRBV11-2 and TRBJ1-6; no definite D call. This CDR3 contains 15 residues. Trimming shortened V by 0 bases and J by 5 bases, and 8 bases separated the two germline ends. In germline, CDR1 is SGHAT, CDR2 FQNNGV. The entire variable domain, with the rest obtained from reference TRBV11-2 and TRBJ1-6, is as follows: EAGVAQSPRYKIIEKRQSVAFWCNPISGHATLYWYQQILGQGPKLLIQFQNNGVVDDSQLPKDRFSAERLKGVDSTLKIQPAKLEDSAVYLCASSLEYQDNSPLHFGNGTRLTVT.

The chain's CDR3 is CASSLDREREVVGELFF. The CDR3 region has the DNA TGTGCCAGCAGCTTAGACCGAGAGCGGGAGGTAGTCGGGGAGCTGTTTTTT. The chain uses TRBV7-6 and TRBJ2-2; 9 nucleotides agree with TRBD2. In germline, CDR1 is SGHVS, CDR2 FNYEAQ. The CDR3 length is 17 residues. V trimming: 1 base; J trimming: 7 bases; junction bases outside the gene matches: 10.

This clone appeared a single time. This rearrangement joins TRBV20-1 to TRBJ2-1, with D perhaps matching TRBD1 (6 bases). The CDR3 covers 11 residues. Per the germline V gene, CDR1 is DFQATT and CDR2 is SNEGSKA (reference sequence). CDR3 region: CSEGHYNEQFF. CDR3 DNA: TGCAGCGAGGGACACTACAATGAGCAGTTCTTC.

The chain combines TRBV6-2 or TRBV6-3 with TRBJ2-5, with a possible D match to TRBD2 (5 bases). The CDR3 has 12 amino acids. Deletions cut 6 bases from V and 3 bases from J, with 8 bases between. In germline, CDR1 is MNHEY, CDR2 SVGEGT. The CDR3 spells CASSPGEETQYF. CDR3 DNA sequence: TGTGCCAGCAGCCCCGGGGAAGAGACCCAGTACTTC.

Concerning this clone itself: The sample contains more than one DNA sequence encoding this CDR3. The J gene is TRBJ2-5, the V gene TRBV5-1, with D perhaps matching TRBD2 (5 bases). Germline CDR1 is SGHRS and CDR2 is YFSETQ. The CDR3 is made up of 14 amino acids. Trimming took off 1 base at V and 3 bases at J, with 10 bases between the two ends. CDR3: CASSLSKGEETQYF. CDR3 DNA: TGCGCCAGCAGCTTGAGTAAGGGAGAAGAGACCCAGTACTTC. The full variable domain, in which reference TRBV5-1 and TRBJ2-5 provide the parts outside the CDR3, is KAGVTQTPRYLIKTRGQQVTLSCSPISGHRSVSWYQQTPGQGLQFLFEYFSETQRNKGNFPGRFSGRQFSNSRSEMNVSTLELGDSALYLCASSLSKGEETQYFGPGTRLLVL.

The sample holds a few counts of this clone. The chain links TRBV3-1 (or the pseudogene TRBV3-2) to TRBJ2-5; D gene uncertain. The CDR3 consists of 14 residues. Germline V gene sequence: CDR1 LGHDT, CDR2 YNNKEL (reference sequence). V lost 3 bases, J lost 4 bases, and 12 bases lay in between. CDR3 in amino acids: CASSQQDRPETQYF. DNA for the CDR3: TGTGCCAGCAGCCAGCAAGACCGCCCAGAGACCCAGTACTTC.

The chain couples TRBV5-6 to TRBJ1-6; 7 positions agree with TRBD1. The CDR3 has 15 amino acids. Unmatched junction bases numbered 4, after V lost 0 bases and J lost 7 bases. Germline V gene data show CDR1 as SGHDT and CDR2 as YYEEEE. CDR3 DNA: TGTGCCAGCAGCTTGGAGGTCAGGGGGAATTCACCCCTCCACTTT. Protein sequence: CASSLEVRGNSPLHF. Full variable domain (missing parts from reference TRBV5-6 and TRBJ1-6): DAGVTQSPTHLIKTRGQQVTLRCSPKSGHDTVSWYQQALGQGPQFIFQYYEEEERQRGNFPDRFSGHQFPNYSSELNVNALLLGDSALYLCASSLEVRGNSPLHFGNGTRLTVT.

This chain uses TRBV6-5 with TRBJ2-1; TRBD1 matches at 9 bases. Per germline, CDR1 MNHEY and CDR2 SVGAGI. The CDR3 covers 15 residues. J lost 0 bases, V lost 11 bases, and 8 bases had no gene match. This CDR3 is CAGQGQGLSYNEQFF. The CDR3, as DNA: TGTGCCGGCCAGGGACAGGGCCTCTCCTACAATGAGCAGTTCTTC.

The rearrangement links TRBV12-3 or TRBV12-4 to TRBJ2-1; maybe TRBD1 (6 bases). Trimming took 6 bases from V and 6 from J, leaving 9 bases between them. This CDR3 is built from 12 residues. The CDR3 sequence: CASRLDSNEQFF. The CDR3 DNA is TGTGCCAGCAGATTGGACAGCAATGAGCAGTTCTTC.

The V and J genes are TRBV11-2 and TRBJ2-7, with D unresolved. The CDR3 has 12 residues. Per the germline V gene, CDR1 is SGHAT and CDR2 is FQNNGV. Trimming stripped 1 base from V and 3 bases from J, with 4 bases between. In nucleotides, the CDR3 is TGTGCCAGCAGCTTAGTCAGCTACGAGCAGTACTTC. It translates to CASSLVSYEQYF. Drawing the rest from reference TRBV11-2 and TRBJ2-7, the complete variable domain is EAGVAQSPRYKIIEKRQSVAFWCNPISGHATLYWYQQILGQGPKLLIQFQNNGVVDDSQLPKDRFSAERLKGVDSTLKIQPAKLEDSAVYLCASSLVSYEQYFGPGTRLTVT.

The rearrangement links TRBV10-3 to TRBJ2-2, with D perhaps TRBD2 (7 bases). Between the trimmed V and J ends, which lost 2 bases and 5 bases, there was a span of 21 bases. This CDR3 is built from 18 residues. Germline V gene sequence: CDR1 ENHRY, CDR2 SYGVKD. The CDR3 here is CAISEMAGEGGRTGELFF. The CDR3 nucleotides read TGTGCCATCAGTGAGATGGCGGGAGAGGGGGGACGGACCGGGGAGCTGTTTTTT.

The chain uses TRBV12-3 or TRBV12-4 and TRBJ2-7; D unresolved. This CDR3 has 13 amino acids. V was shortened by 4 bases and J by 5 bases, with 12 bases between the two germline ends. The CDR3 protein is CASSSGTADEQYF. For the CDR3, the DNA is TGTGCCAGCAGTTCCGGCACCGCGGACGAGCAGTACTTC.

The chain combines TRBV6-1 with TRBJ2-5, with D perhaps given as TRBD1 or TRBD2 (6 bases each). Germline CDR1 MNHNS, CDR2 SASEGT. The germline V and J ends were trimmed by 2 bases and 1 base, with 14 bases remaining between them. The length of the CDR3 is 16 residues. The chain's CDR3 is CASSEWVEGGQETQYF. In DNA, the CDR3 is TGTGCCAGCAGTGAATGGGTCGAGGGGGGCCAAGAGACCCAGTACTTC.

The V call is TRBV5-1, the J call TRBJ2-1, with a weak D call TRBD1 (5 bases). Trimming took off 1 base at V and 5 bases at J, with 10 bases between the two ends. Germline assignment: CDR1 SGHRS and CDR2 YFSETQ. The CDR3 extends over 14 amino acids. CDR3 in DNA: TGCGCCAGCAGCTTGATCAGGGAAGACAATGAGCAGTTCTTC. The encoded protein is CASSLIREDNEQFF.

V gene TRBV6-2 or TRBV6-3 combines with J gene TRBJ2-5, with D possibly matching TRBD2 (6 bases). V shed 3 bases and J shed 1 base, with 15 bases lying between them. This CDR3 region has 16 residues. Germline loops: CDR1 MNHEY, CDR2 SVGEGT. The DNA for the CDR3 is TGTGCCAGCAGTTATCTAGGTGGTAGCGGCCAAGAGACCCAGTACTTC. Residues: CASSYLGGSGQETQYF.

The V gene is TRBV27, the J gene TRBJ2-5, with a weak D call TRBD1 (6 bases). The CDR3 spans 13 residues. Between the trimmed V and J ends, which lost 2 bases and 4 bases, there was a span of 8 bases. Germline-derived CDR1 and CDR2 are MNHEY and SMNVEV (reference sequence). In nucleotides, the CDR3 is TGTGCCAGCAGTTTAGGGGGCCTAGAGACCCAGTACTTC. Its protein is CASSLGGLETQYF.

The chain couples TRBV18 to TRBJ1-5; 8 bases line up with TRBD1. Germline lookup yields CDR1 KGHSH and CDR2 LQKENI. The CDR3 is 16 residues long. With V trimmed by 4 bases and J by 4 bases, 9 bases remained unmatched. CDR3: CASSRGTGALNQPQHF. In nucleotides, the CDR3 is TGTGCCAGCTCACGGGGGACAGGAGCGCTGAATCAGCCCCAGCATTTT.

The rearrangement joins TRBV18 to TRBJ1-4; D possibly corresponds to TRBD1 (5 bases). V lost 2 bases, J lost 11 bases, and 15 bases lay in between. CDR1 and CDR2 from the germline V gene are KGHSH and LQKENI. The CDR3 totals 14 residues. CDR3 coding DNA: TGTGCCAGCTCACCAACAGACACAGGCAAGAAACTGTTTTTT. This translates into CASSPTDTGKKLFF. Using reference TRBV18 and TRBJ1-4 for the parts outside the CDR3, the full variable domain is NAGVMQNPRHLVRRRGQEARLRCSPMKGHSHVYWYRQLPEEGLKFMVYLQKENIIDESGMPKERFSAEFPKEGPSILRIQQVVRGDSAAYFCASSPTDTGKKLFFGSGTQLSVL.

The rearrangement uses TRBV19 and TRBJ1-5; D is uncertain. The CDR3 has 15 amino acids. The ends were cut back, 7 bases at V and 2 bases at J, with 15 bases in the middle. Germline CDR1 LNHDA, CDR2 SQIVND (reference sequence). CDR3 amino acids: CASTNRGYGNQPQHF. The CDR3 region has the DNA TGTGCCAGTACCAATCGGGGATACGGCAATCAGCCCCAGCATTTT.

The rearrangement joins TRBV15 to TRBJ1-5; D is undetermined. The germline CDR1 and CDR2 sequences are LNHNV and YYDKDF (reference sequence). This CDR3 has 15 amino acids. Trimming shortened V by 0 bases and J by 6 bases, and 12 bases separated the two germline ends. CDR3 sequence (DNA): TGTGCCACCAGCAGAGACCTTGGGATCGGTCAGCCCCAGCATTTT. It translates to CATSRDLGIGQPQHF.

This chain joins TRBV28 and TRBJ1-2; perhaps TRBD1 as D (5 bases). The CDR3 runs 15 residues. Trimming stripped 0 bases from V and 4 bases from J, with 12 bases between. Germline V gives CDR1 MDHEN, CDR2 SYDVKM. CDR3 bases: TGTGCCAGCAGTTTATGGAGCGGGGGGGGCTATGGCTACACCTTC. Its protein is CASSLWSGGGYGYTF.

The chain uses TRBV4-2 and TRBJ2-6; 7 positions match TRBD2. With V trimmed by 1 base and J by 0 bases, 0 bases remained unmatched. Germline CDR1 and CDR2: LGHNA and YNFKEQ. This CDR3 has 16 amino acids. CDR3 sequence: CASSQVAGSGANVLTF. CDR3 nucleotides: TGTGCCAGCAGCCAAGTAGCGGGCTCTGGGGCCAACGTCCTGACTTTC.

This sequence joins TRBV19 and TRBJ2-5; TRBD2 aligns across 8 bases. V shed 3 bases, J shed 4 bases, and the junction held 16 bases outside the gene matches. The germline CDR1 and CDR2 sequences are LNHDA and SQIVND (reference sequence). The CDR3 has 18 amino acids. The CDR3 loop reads CASSIDSAGLVGRETQYF. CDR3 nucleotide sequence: TGTGCCAGTAGTATCGACTCCGCGGGACTAGTTGGAAGAGAGACCCAGTACTTC. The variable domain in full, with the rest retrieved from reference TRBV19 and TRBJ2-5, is DGGITQSPKYLFRKEGQNVTLSCEQNLNHDAMYWYRQDPGQGLRLIYYSQIVNDFQKGDIAEGYSVSREKKESFPLTVTSAQKNPTAFYLCASSIDSAGLVGRETQYFGPGTRLLVL.

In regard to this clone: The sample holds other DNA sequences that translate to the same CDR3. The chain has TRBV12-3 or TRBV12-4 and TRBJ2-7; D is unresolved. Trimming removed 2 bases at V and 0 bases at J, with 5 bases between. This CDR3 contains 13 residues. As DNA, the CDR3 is TGTGCCAGCAGTTTATCAAGCTCCTACGAGCAGTACTTC. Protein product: CASSLSSSYEQYF.

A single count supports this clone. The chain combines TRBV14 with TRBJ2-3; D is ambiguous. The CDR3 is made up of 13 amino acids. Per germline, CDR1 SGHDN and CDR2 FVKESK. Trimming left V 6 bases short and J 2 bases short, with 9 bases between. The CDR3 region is CASSDFHTDTQYF. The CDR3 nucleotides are TGTGCCAGCAGTGACTTTCACACAGATACGCAGTATTTT.

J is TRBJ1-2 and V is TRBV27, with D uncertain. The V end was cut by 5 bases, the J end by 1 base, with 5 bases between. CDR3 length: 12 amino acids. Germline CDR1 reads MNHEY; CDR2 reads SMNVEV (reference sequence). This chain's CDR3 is CASSAGNYGYTF. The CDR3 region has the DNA TGTGCCAGCAGTGCGGGTAACTATGGCTACACCTTC.